This T cell receptor beta chain was obtained from a study of T cells after yellow fever vaccination. Looking at the study overall: Researchers used SMART-Seq v4 Ultra Low Input to prepare fractions that had low cell numbers.

Broader study findings: Clonotypes shared by both compartments, CD4 and CD8, made up a small share. Weaker, the secondary response peaked sooner, at day 5 versus 15. The booster saw the reappearance of most primary-vaccination clones (approximately 97% CD4, about 88% CD8).

TCRdb re-derived calls from the 5' RACE reads in MiXCR, one entry per CDR3 protein. There are a few hundred thousand distinct CDR3 sequences in the sample; approximately 7% occur only once, and about a sixth lies in the top ten. Germline values: CDR1 SGHRS, CDR2 YFSETQ. CDR3 length: 16 amino acids. Trimming pared 3 bases from V and 5 bases from J, leaving 20 bases between. Notes on this clonotype: The antigen is not known.

This sequence joins TRBV5-1 and TRBJ1-2; D is unclear. The starting material was PBMCs, obtained roughly 47 days after the first yellow fever vaccination. The source of this sequence is a man younger than 30 who received the YFV17D yellow fever vaccine. The CDR3 sequence: CASSSNHEGTGYGYTF. The DNA of the CDR3 is TGCGCCAGCAGCTCCAACCATGAGGGAACGGGGTATGGCTACACCTTC.